Listed below are T cell receptor beta chains from one sample, sequenced in a study of human T cells and chemical hapten exposure. TCRdb re-called the RACE reads with MiXCR, one entry per CDR3 protein. Among about 77,000 distinct CDR3 sequences listed, around 9.4% were seen once. The sequenced sample consisted of whole blood. The source of these receptors is a female donor in good health. Some clones in this sample may be carry-over from other donors' samples. Both conserved end residues are part of each CDR3. A D gene is named only where the DNA matches it firmly. Clone size is not always given. Where it is, it says once, few, many or a class for expanded clones.

V,size,J,D,DNA,CDR3
TRBV5-1,medium-sized,TRBJ1-1,NA,TGCGCCAGCAGCTTGGCGGGAACCACTGAAGCTTTCTTT,CASSLAGTTEAFF
TRBV6-6,many,TRBJ2-2,NA,TGTGCCAGCAGTAACCCCACCCACAGAGCAACCGGGGAGCTGTTTTTT,CASSNPTHRATGELFF
TRBV14,few,TRBJ2-1,NA,TGTGCCAGCAGCCAAGATGAAAAACAGTACAATGAGCAGTTCTTC,CASSQDEKQYNEQFF
TRBV9,many,TRBJ1-3,TRBD1,TGTGCCAGCAGCGTTAGGACAGGCGGGCCATCTTCAGGAAACACCATATATTTT,CASSVRTGGPSSGNTIYF
TRBV29-1,many,TRBJ2-3,NA,TGCAGCGTTGAACCCGGAGGGGGCGACCCTAGCACAGATACGCAGTATTTT,CSVEPGGGDPSTDTQYF
TRBV4-3,NA,TRBJ2-1,NA,TGCGCCAGCAGCCAAGATTCCGTCACAGCCTACTCCTACAATGAGCAGTTCTTC,CASSQDSVTAYSYNEQFF
TRBV25-1,few,TRBJ1-2,NA,TGTGCCAGCAGTGAAGGTACAGGGTTCCACTATGGCTACACCTTC,CASSEGTGFHYGYTF
TRBV7-8,many,TRBJ2-3,NA,TGTGCCAGCAGCTTAGGCGGGGCGGGCACAGATACGCAGTATTTT,CASSLGGAGTDTQYF
TRBV20-1,few,TRBJ1-5,NA,TGCAGTGCAACAACAGGGACCAATCAGCCCCAGCATTTT,CSATTGTNQPQHF
TRBV12-3/TRBV12-4,many,TRBJ2-5,NA,TGTGCCAGCAGTCAGCGGAGACAAGAGACCCAGTACTTC,CASSQRRQETQYF
TRBV12-3/TRBV12-4,few,TRBJ2-4,NA,TGTGCCAGCAGTTTGCACGGGGAAAACATTCAGTACTTC,CASSLHGENIQYF
TRBV3-1,NA,TRBJ2-3,NA,TGTGCCAGCAGCCAAGTAGGAAGGGAGGATACGCAGTATTTT,CASSQVGREDTQYF
TRBV5-1,many,TRBJ1-4,NA,TGCGCCAGCAGCTTGGCTCGGTGGCAGGCGAGTAATGAAAAACTGTTTTTT,CASSLARWQASNEKLFF
TRBV10-3,NA,TRBJ1-5,NA,TGTGCCATCAGTGAGTCGGGGGGCGCAGGCAATCAGCCCCAGCATTTT,CAISESGGAGNQPQHF
TRBV18,NA,TRBJ1-1,TRBD1,TGTGCCAGCTCACGGACAGGGGCGAACACTGAAGCTTTCTTT,CASSRTGANTEAFF
TRBV7-8,NA,TRBJ2-7,TRBD2,TGTGCCAGCAGCGCCAAGGAAAGCGGGGGGTACTCCTACGAGCAGTACTTC,CASSAKESGGYSYEQYF
TRBV7-6,NA,TRBJ2-7,TRBD1,TGTGCCAGCAGCCGGGACAGGGGGGCGACCGTCTACGAGCAGTACTTC,CASSRDRGATVYEQYF
TRBV7-2,few,TRBJ2-7,NA,TGTGCCAGCAGCTTAGTCTCCAGGACCTACGAGCAGTACTTC,CASSLVSRTYEQYF
TRBV7-2,many,TRBJ1-4,NA,TGTGCCAGCAGCTTAGGGACAGATGAAAAACTGTTTTTT,CASSLGTDEKLFF
TRBV10-3,many,TRBJ2-6,NA,TGTGCCATCAGTGACAAGGTATACGGGGCCAACGTCCTGACTTTC,CAISDKVYGANVLTF
TRBV13,few,TRBJ2-3,TRBD2,TGTGCCAGCAGCCCGAGACTAGCGGGGATCACAGATACGCAGTATTTT,CASSPRLAGITDTQYF
TRBV27,NA,TRBJ1-4,TRBD1,TGTGCCAGCAGTTTTGACAGGGGTCATGAAAAACTGTTTTTT,CASSFDRGHEKLFF
TRBV12-3/TRBV12-4,NA,TRBJ2-3,NA,TGTGCCAGCAGCCGATGGCAGCTCCTCACAGATACGCAGTATTTT,CASSRWQLLTDTQYF
TRBV5-1,many,TRBJ2-7,NA,TGCGCCAGCAAGGGCGAGTACGAGCAGTACTTC,CASKGEYEQYF
TRBV28,few,TRBJ1-5,TRBD1,TGTGCCAGCAGCCCACTCGTTACAGGGGCCGAGGCTAGCAATCAGCCCCAGCATTTT,CASSPLVTGAEASNQPQHF
TRBV18,many,TRBJ1-4,NA,TGTGCCAGCTCACCACCCGTCAGGGATGAAAAACTGTTTTTT,CASSPPVRDEKLFF
TRBV3-1,few,TRBJ1-5,NA,TGTGCCAGCAGCCACGCTAGTAGCAATCAGCCCCAGCATTTT,CASSHASSNQPQHF
TRBV5-4,many,TRBJ2-3,NA,TGTGCCAGCAGCTCCACATCGCCCACAGATACGCAGTATTTT,CASSSTSPTDTQYF
TRBV5-4,medium-sized,TRBJ1-3,NA,TGTGCCAGCACCCAAACTTTTCGGGCGCAAGGAAACACCATATATTTT,CASTQTFRAQGNTIYF
TRBV18,NA,TRBJ1-6,TRBD1,TGTGCCAGCTCATTGACAGGGGAGAACCCCCTCCACTTT,CASSLTGENPLHF
TRBV7-9,few,TRBJ2-7,NA,TGTGCCAGCAGCTCCCCGGGGGGCAACGACGAGCAGTACTTC,CASSSPGGNDEQYF
TRBV5-5,few,TRBJ1-4,TRBD1,TGTGCCAGCAGCCCGACAGGGGCGGTCACTAATGAAAAACTGTTTTTT,CASSPTGAVTNEKLFF
TRBV5-1,many,TRBJ2-3,NA,TGCGCCAGCAGCTACGAAAACTTACAGACAGATACGCAGTATTTT,CASSYENLQTDTQYF
TRBV6-5,many,TRBJ2-7,TRBD1,TGTGCCAGCAGTCACCCGGGACAGGGGGCCGGCGAGCAGTACTTC,CASSHPGQGAGEQYF
TRBV5-1,many,TRBJ2-7,NA,TGCGCCAGCAGCTTGGGACCTGAGACCTTCTACGAGCAGTACTTC,CASSLGPETFYEQYF
TRBV10-3,NA,TRBJ2-5,NA,TGTGCCATCAGTGAGTCGGAGACCCAGTACTTC,CAISESETQYF
TRBV6-5,many,TRBJ1-6,NA,TGTGCCAGCAGTTACTCGAGGGACGTCGGATTACCCCTCCACTTT,CASSYSRDVGLPLHF
TRBV9,NA,TRBJ2-1,NA,TGTGCCAGCAGCGTAGACAGGGTTCAAAATGAGCAGTTCTTC,CASSVDRVQNEQFF
TRBV20-1,NA,TRBJ2-7,TRBD2,TGCAGTGCTAGCTCCCCGGGACTAGCGGGGTACGAGCAGTACTTC,CSASSPGLAGYEQYF
TRBV6-2/TRBV6-3,many,TRBJ2-3,NA,TGTGCCAGCAGTTACTCGGACAGCACAGATACGCAGTATTTT,CASSYSDSTDTQYF
TRBV7-2,many,TRBJ2-2,NA,TGTGCCAGCAAAATGGGGGCTAGCGGGAACACCGGGGAGCTGTTTTTT,CASKMGASGNTGELFF